This T cell receptor (beta chain) was sequenced in a study of PD-1 blockade in classical Hodgkin lymphoma. Study-wide points: Nivolumab initiated under 1 year post-ASCT led to patient exclusion.

Time point denoted: cycle 4 day 1 (C4D1), after 6 weeks of nivolumab. After autologous stem cell transplantation all patients relapsed, and prior brentuximab vedotin exposure differed between cohorts. Magnetic negative selection purified CD4+ T cells from thawed PBMCs. Patients reached a best response of complete response, partial response or progressive disease. Worth noting for this clone: Its target is not known.

This CDR3 spans 12 amino acids. V was trimmed by 4 bases and J by 6 bases, leaving 7 bases between them. Germline CDR1 and CDR2: SGHRS and YFSETQ. Assay: immunoSEQ multiplex PCR; the TCRdb copy retains only in-frame clones and omits some. The table has 25,000 to 35,000 clones, 75% to 90% seen once. The receptor was isolated from a human donor with classical Hodgkin lymphoma. The sequenced sample was CD4+ T cells from blood, obtained before the fourth cycle of nivolumab. The chain couples TRBV5-1 to TRBJ2-2; D is uncertain. The DNA of the CDR3 is TGCGCCAGCAGCATGGAACCCGGGGAGCTGTTTTTT. Residues: CASSMEPGELFF.